This T cell receptor (beta chain) was documented in a study of cytomegalovirus exposure and HLA in healthy donors. Study-level results: Upon later analysis, HLA-associated TCR beta chains proved more clonally expanded than other, equally common chains. In a later analysis, across HLA loci, associated TCR counts were highest for DRB1, lowest for HLA-C.

The PCR used 60 Vbeta and 13 Jbeta primers. Profiling relied on immunoSEQ multiplex PCR, and the TCRdb table lists in-frame clones only, not all of them. Here the sample spans about 140,000 clones, about 74% being singletons. This clone was observed a single time. The antigen is not known. Sequencing was done on a sample of PBMCs. The sequence came from a woman aged 40 to 50 in good health and CMV-seronegative.

The CDR3 DNA reads as TGCGCCAGCAGCTTGACGGGACTAGCTTCCGAGCAGTACTTC. This encodes CASSLTGLASEQYF. V and J are TRBV5-1 and TRBJ2-7, with 9 bases lining up with TRBD2. The CDR3 covers 14 residues. Trimming at V came to 1 base and at J to 6 bases, leaving 5 bases not matched to a gene. Germline CDR1 reads SGHRS; CDR2 reads YFSETQ.